This T cell receptor (beta chain) was identified during a study of vaccination effects on CD4 cells after COVID-19. Worth noting for this clone: The target antigen is unknown.

The assay was immunoSEQ multiplex PCR, and TCRdb's table has in-frame clones only and misses some. Among about 73,000 clones, around 73% were seen once, and the ten largest hold roughly 2.3%. Scientists isolated CD4+ T cells after a roughly ten-day culture period ended. Vaccination of participants consisted of two doses of either the BNT162b2 or mRNA-1273 vaccine. Germline CDR1 SGDLS, CDR2 YYNGEE. With V trimmed by 0 bases and J by 1 base, 8 bases remained unmatched. The CDR3 contains 18 residues. The rearrangement joins TRBV9 to TRBJ2-3; 10 nucleotides align to TRBD2. The material was CD4+ T cells from PBMCs cultured without peptide, obtained after COVID-19 vaccination. The sequence came from a human donor who received a COVID-19 vaccine. The CDR3 loop reads CASSVGTSGASGTDTQYF. Here the CDR3 DNA reads TGTGCCAGCAGCGTAGGGACTAGCGGCGCCTCTGGCACAGATACGCAGTATTTT.